This T cell receptor (beta chain) came from a study of blood T cell repertoires in COVID-19. Germline assignment: CDR1 LGHDT and CDR2 YNNKEL (reference sequence). The CDR3 consists of 14 residues. With V trimmed by 6 bases and J by 7 bases, 7 bases remained unmatched. Clones were sequenced by immunoSEQ multiplex PCR, and TCRdb holds only the in-frame ones, with some missing. The sample contains 60,000 to 90,000 clones, about 83% of which appear only once. This clonotype was obtained from a woman aged 80 or over with active or convalescent COVID-19. The chain recombines TRBV3-1 (or the pseudogene TRBV3-2) with TRBJ2-1; 9 bases are a match to TRBD2. The specimen sequenced was peripheral blood. The CDR3 nucleotides are TGTGCCAGCAGTCGGAGCGGGGGGCTAAATGAGCAGTTCTTC. It is translated as CASSRSGGLNEQFF.